This T cell receptor beta chain was observed in a study of shared clonotypes between healthy human individuals. The J segment lost 3 bases and the V segment lost 6 bases, leaving 7 bases of the junction unmatched. The germline CDR1 and CDR2 sequences are MNHEY and SMNVEV (reference sequence). The CDR3 loop spans 15 amino acids. Regarding the study as a whole: Sampling covered blood only; tissue repertoires likely differ.

For this clone: Its target is not known.

Assay used: immunoSEQ multiplex PCR; TCRdb lists only in-frame clones, some missing. The sample consists of approximately 2,300,000 clones, around 92% of them appearing once. This TCR was sampled from a man between 18 and 35 years old in good health. Some clones in this sample may be carry-over from other donors' samples. This sequence joins TRBV27 and TRBJ2-7, with 11 bases fitting TRBD2. The material sequenced was naive CD4+ T cells from PBMCs. Subset denoted: CD45RA+ positively selected. The CDR3 DNA reads as TGTGCCAGCAGACCTCGACTAGCGGGACTCTACGAGCAGTACTTC. Its protein product is CASRPRLAGLYEQYF.